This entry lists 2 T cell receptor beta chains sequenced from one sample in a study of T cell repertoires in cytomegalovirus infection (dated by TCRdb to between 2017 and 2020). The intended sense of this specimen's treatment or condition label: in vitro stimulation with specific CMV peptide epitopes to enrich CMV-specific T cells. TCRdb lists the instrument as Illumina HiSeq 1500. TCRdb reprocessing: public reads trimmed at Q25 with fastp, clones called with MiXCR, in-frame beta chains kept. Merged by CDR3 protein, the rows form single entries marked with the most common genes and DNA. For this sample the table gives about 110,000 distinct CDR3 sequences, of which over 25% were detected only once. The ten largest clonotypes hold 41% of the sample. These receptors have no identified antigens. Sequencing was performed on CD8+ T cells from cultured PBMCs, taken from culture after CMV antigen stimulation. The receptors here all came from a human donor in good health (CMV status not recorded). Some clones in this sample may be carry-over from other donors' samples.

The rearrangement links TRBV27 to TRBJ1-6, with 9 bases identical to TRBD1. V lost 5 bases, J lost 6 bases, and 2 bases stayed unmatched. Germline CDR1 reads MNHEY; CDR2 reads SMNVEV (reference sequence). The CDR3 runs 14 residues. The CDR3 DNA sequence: TGTGCCAGCAGTGAACAGGGGGCTAATTCACCCCTCCACTTT. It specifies CASSEQGANSPLHF.

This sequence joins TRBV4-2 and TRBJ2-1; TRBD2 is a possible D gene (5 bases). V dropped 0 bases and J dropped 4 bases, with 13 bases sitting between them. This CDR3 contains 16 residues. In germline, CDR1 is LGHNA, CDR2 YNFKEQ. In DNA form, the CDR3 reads TGTGCCAGCAGCCAAGACGGGATTGGTGGATACAATGAGCAGTTCTTC. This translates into CASSQDGIGGYNEQFF.